One and the same sample provided the 24 T cell receptor beta chains below, sequenced in a study of cytomegalovirus exposure and HLA in healthy donors. Libraries were prepared by immunoSEQ multiplex PCR; TCRdb keeps only in-frame clonotypes and omits some of them. The table includes 160,000 or so clones, more than 70% detected once. Sequences were obtained from PBMCs. These receptors originate from a man between 18 and 35 years old in good health and CMV-seronegative.

The CDR3 region has the DNA TGCGCCAGCAATACCGGGACAGGGGCAGATACGCAGTATTTT. Translation gives CASNTGTGADTQYF. This chain connects TRBV5-1 to TRBJ2-3; 10 nucleotides match TRBD1. Germline V gene data show CDR1 as SGHRS and CDR2 as YFSETQ. The CDR3 is made up of 14 amino acids. V lost 6 bases, J lost 4 bases, and 5 bases stayed unmatched.

This chain links TRBV6-6 with TRBJ2-7; 9 positions agree with TRBD2. CDR3 length equals 16 residues. The germline CDR1 and CDR2 sequences are MNHNY and SVGAGI (reference sequence). Trimming cost V 6 bases and J 2 bases; bases outside gene matches: 11. CDR3 amino acids: CASSPSLAGRTYEQYF. The CDR3 bases are TGTGCCAGCAGCCCGTCGCTAGCGGGACGAACCTACGAGCAGTACTTC.

The V and J genes are TRBV5-1 and TRBJ2-1; D gene ambiguous. This CDR3 is built from 11 residues. The ends were cut back, 4 bases at V and 9 bases at J, with 8 bases in the middle. Germline V gene data show CDR1 as SGHRS and CDR2 as YFSETQ. The CDR3 nucleotides are TGCGCCAGCAGCCTGAAGCTTGAGCAGTTCTTC. It specifies CASSLKLEQFF.

The chain carries TRBV28 and TRBJ1-2, with TRBD1 as a possible D gene (5 bases). V was trimmed by 7 bases and J by 10 bases, leaving 22 bases between them. CDR3 length: 14 residues. CDR1 MDHEN and CDR2 SYDVKM come from the germline V gene. CDR3: CASTGPPVGGDYTF. The CDR3, as DNA: TGTGCCAGCACGGGCCCTCCAGTTGGGGGGGACTACACCTTC.

CDR3 in amino acids: CASSLDRGIYGYTF. DNA for the CDR3: TGTGCCAGCAGCTTAGACAGGGGGATTTATGGCTACACCTTC. The chain has TRBV7-9 and TRBJ1-2, with 8 bases fitting TRBD1. The CDR3 extends over 14 amino acids. Germline V gene sequence: CDR1 SEHNR, CDR2 FQNEAQ (reference sequence). With 1 base clipped from V and 5 bases from J, the junction kept 3 bases outside the gene matches.

The rearrangement joins TRBV5-6 to TRBJ1-2, with a possible D match to TRBD1 (6 bases). The V end lost 2 bases, the J end lost 7 bases, and 18 bases lay between the germline ends. Germline lookup yields CDR1 SGHDT and CDR2 YYEEEE. The length of the CDR3 is 15 residues. Here the CDR3 reads CASSFVGQLASGYTF. CDR3 DNA: TGTGCCAGCAGCTTCGTTGGACAGTTGGCCAGTGGCTACACCTTC.

The chain carries TRBV5-1 and TRBJ2-1; 7 bases fit TRBD1. The V gene's germline CDR1 is SGHRS and CDR2 YFSETQ. V gave up 0 bases and J gave up 0 bases; unmatched junction bases: 6. The CDR3 sequence is 17 residues long. DNA for the CDR3: TGCGCCAGCAGCTTGGCCTTCGGGGACAGCTCCTACAATGAGCAGTTCTTC. This codes for CASSLAFGDSSYNEQFF.

The chain carries TRBV6-5 and TRBJ1-2; D is unresolved. Germline values: CDR1 MNHEY, CDR2 SVGAGI. V lost 0 bases and J lost 2, with 7 bases in between. The CDR3 sequence is 14 residues long. The CDR3 protein is CASSYSAGNYGYTF. The CDR3 bases are TGTGCCAGCAGTTACTCGGCGGGGAACTATGGCTACACCTTC.

In its sample, this clone was seen a few times. This chain's CDR3 is CASSQDRGQAQSNYGYTF. In nucleotides, the CDR3 is TGTGCCAGCAGCCAAGATAGGGGGCAGGCTCAATCTAACTATGGCTACACCTTC. The chain combines TRBV14 with TRBJ1-2; 7 bases agree with TRBD1. Per germline, CDR1 SGHDN and CDR2 FVKESK. The CDR3 is made up of 18 amino acids. V was pared by 0 bases and J by 0 bases, with 10 bases of the junction left unmatched.

The table lists this clone with a count of one. The rearrangement links TRBV10-3 to TRBJ1-5; the match to TRBD1 covers 7 bases. J gave up 4 bases and V 5 bases, and 2 bases lay outside the gene matches. The length of the CDR3 is 13 residues. Germline V gene lookup returns CDR1 ENHRY and CDR2 SYGVKD. CDR3 sequence (DNA): TGTGCCATCAGTTCAGGGGGGAATCAGCCCCAGCATTTT. Translating gives CAISSGGNQPQHF.

J is TRBJ2-7 and V is TRBV27, with 10 bases matching TRBD1. The germline gives CDR1 MNHEY, CDR2 SMNVEV (reference sequence). With V trimmed by 2 bases and J by 0 bases, 7 bases remained unmatched. The CDR3 loop spans 17 amino acids. The CDR3 protein is CASSLGGDRGHSYEQYV. The CDR3 nucleotides read TGTGCCAGCAGTTTAGGGGGAGACAGGGGGCACTCCTACGAGCAGTACGTC.

The rearrangement joins TRBV19 to TRBJ1-2; 10 bases are a match to TRBD1. The CDR3 contains 14 residues. V was pared by 4 bases and J by 4 bases, with 3 bases of the junction left unmatched. Germline V CDR1 and CDR2: LNHDA, SQIVND (reference sequence). CDR3 in DNA: TGTGCCAGTAGTAGGGACAGGGGCGGCTATGGCTACACCTTC. It is translated as CASSRDRGGYGYTF.

This rearrangement joins TRBV7-8 to TRBJ2-1, with TRBD2 matching 9 bases. Germline loops: CDR1 SGHVS, CDR2 FQNEAQ. Unmatched junction bases numbered 5, after V lost 3 bases and J lost 2 bases. CDR3 size: 16 residues. CDR3 nucleotide sequence: TGTGCCAGCAGCTTCGTTAGCGGGAGTACCTACAATGAGCAGTTCTTC. Protein sequence: CASSFVSGSTYNEQFF.

V and J are TRBV7-2 and TRBJ1-6; TRBD1 is a possible D gene (6 bases). Looked up from germline, CDR1 is SGHTA and CDR2 is FQGNSA. The CDR3 consists of 15 residues. The V end was cut by 5 bases, the J end by 10 bases, with 18 bases between. Written as DNA, the CDR3 is TGTGCCAGCAGCCCACCAAGGGGGAGAATGTCACCCCTCCACTTT. It specifies CASSPPRGRMSPLHF. Using reference TRBV7-2 and TRBJ1-6 for the parts outside the CDR3, the full variable domain is GAGVSQSPSNKVTEKGKDVELRCDPISGHTALYWYRQSLGQGLEFLIYFQGNSAPDKSGLPSDRFSAERTGGSVSTLTIQRTQQEDSAVYLCASSPPRGRMSPLHFGNGTRLTVT.

This clone appeared a single time. CDR3 sequence reads: CASNDRGNTEAFF. CDR3 in DNA: TGTGCCAGCAACGACAGGGGGAACACTGAAGCTTTCTTT. The chain is built from TRBV6-6 and TRBJ1-1; 8 nucleotides align to TRBD1. V shed 7 bases, J shed 1 base, and the junction held 2 bases outside the gene matches. Germline-derived CDR1 and CDR2 are MNHNY and SVGAGI (reference sequence). The CDR3 has 13 amino acids.

The chain employs TRBV6-6 and TRBJ1-1; 9 nucleotides align to TRBD1. V dropped 3 bases and J dropped 5; count of bases not matched to a gene: 7. Germline CDR1 and CDR2: MNHNY and SVGAGI (reference sequence). The CDR3 covers 15 residues. The DNA of the CDR3 is TGTGCCAGCAGTTATTCCGGACAGGGGAGTACTGAAGCTTTCTTT. This gives the protein CASSYSGQGSTEAFF.

This chain joins TRBV7-8 and TRBJ2-5, with 8 bases matching TRBD2. Germline V gene lookup returns CDR1 SGHVS and CDR2 FQNEAQ. Trimming took 5 bases from V and 4 from J; bases not matched to a gene: 12. The CDR3 is made up of 16 amino acids. CDR3 nucleotide sequence: TGTGCCAGCAGCAACGAGATAGCGGGGATGGGAGAGACCCAGTACTTC. Translated, it gives CASSNEIAGMGETQYF.

This sequence joins TRBV28 and TRBJ1-3, with 7 nucleotides matching TRBD1. Germline CDR1 reads MDHEN; CDR2 reads SYDVKM. Unmatched junction bases numbered 4, after V lost 3 bases and J lost 2 bases. This CDR3 is 15 amino acids long. CDR3 amino acids: CASSFTQGTGNTIYF. In nucleotides, the CDR3 is TGTGCCAGCAGTTTCACACAGGGGACTGGAAACACCATATATTTT.

This rearrangement joins TRBV5-1 to TRBJ2-1; possible D gene TRBD2, 6 bases. The V end lost 7 bases, the J end lost 0 bases, and 14 bases lay between the germline ends. Germline V gene data show CDR1 as SGHRS and CDR2 as YFSETQ. This CDR3 region has 15 residues. The CDR3 sequence is CASALGGSSYNEQFF. The CDR3 DNA reads as TGCGCCAGCGCCCTTGGGGGGTCCTCCTACAATGAGCAGTTCTTC.

This chain connects TRBV7-6 to TRBJ2-3; tentative D call: TRBD1 (7 bases). Germline V lookup: CDR1 SGHVS, CDR2 FNYEAQ. The CDR3 is 16 residues long. V lost 8 bases and J lost 0, with 18 bases in between. The CDR3 is CASQGGVLGSTDTQYF. The CDR3 DNA sequence: TGTGCCAGCCAGGGGGGTGTATTGGGTAGCACAGATACGCAGTATTTT.

V usage is TRBV7-2 and J usage is TRBJ1-2; D gene ambiguous. The germline CDR1 and CDR2 sequences are SGHTA and FQGNSA. This CDR3 has 13 residues. V dropped 3 bases and J dropped 0 bases, with 5 bases sitting between them. In DNA, the CDR3 is TGTGCCAGCAGCTTTCAGTCTAACTATGGCTACACCTTC. Amino acid sequence: CASSFQSNYGYTF. The whole variable domain, filled in from reference TRBV7-2 and TRBJ1-2, reads GAGVSQSPSNKVTEKGKDVELRCDPISGHTALYWYRQSLGQGLEFLIYFQGNSAPDKSGLPSDRFSAERTGGSVSTLTIQRTQQEDSAVYLCASSFQSNYGYTFGSGTRLTVV.

The chain joins TRBV7-9 to TRBJ1-1; TRBD1 agrees at 7 bases. V lost 2 bases and J lost 2; bases outside the gene matches: 11. The CDR3 loop spans 17 amino acids. Germline-derived CDR1 and CDR2 are SEHNR and FQNEAQ (reference sequence). The CDR3 sequence is CASSLSRLGQRNTEAFF. The DNA for the CDR3 is TGTGCCAGCAGCTTAAGCCGACTGGGACAGAGAAACACTGAAGCTTTCTTT. The whole variable domain, remainder taken from reference TRBV7-9 and TRBJ1-1, is DTGVSQNPRHKITKRGQNVTFRCDPISEHNRLYWYRQTLGQGPEFLTYFQNEAQLEKSRLLSDRFSAERPKGSFSTLEIQRTEQGDSAMYLCASSLSRLGQRNTEAFFGQGTRLTVV.

V and J are TRBV7-9 and TRBJ1-2; D ambiguous. Germline CDR1 and CDR2: SEHNR and FQNEAQ (reference sequence). The V end was cut by 1 base, the J end by 7 bases, with 19 bases between. The CDR3 covers 16 residues. The CDR3 DNA is TGTGCCAGCAGCTTAGGATTCGGGAGCCCCGCAGGTGGCTACACCTTC. Encoded protein: CASSLGFGSPAGGYTF.

The chain is built from TRBV25-1 and TRBJ2-1, with a possible D match to TRBD1 (5 bases). This CDR3 has 11 amino acids. The germline V gene has CDR1 MGHDK and CDR2 SYGVNS. The ends were cut back, 3 bases at V and 10 bases at J, with 7 bases in the middle. CDR3 DNA: TGTGCCAGCAGTGAGGCAGGGGAGCAGTTCTTC. Residues: CASSEAGEQFF.